The clone carrying this T cell receptor (beta chain) was found a few times. The data were taken from a study of blood T cell repertoires in COVID-19. Overall study: From the United States, Italy and Spain came samples of acute and convalescent COVID-19.

The trim removed 1 base at V and 5 bases at J, leaving 13 bases unmatched. CDR1 is MNHNS and CDR2 is SASEGT in the germline V gene. The CDR3 is 18 residues long. Here immunoSEQ multiplex PCR was the method, and the copy in TCRdb shows in-frame clones only, minus some. This sample has roughly 290,000 clones; around 90% occur once, and the top ten carry about 1.8%. The sequence derives from a woman aged 40 to 50 who had recovered from COVID-19. The rearrangement uses TRBV6-1 and TRBJ1-5, with 8 bases fitting TRBD1. Input material: PBMCs or T cells enriched from blood (not recorded which). Here the CDR3 DNA reads TGTGCCAGCAGTGAAGGGGGGGACAGGATCTTTCAGGATCAGCCCCAGCATTTT. Amino acid sequence: CASSEGGDRIFQDQPQHF.